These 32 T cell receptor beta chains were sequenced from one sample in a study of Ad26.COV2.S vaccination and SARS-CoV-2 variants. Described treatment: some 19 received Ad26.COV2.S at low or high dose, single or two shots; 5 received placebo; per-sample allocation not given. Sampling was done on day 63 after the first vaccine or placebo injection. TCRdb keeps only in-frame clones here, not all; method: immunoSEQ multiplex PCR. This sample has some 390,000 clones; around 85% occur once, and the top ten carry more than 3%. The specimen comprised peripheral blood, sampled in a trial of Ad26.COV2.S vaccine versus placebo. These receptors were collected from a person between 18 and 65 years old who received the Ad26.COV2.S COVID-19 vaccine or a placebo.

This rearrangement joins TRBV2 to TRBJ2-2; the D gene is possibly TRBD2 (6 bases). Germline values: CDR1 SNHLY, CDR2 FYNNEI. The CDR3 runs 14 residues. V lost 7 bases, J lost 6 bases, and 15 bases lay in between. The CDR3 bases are TGTGCCAGCACCACGACTAGAGAAGCCGGGGAGCTGTTTTTT. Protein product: CASTTTREAGELFF.

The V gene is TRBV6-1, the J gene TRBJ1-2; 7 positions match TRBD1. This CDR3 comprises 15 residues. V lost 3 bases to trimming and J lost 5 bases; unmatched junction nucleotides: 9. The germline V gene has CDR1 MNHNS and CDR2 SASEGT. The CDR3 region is CASSDDRAGVYGYTF. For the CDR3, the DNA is TGTGCCAGCAGTGACGACAGGGCTGGAGTTTATGGCTACACCTTC.

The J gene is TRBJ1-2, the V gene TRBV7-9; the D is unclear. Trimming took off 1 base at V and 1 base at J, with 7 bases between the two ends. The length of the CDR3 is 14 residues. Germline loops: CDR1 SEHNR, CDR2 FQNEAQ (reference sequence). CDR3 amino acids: CASSLDWGNYGYTF. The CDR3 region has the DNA TGTGCCAGCAGCTTAGATTGGGGTAACTATGGCTACACCTTC.

CDR3 nucleotides: TGTGCCAGCAGCTTATCGGCGGGGGAGCAAGAGACCCAGTACTTC. Translating gives CASSLSAGEQETQYF. The rearrangement links TRBV7-2 to TRBJ2-5, with TRBD2 identical over 7 bases. Germline assignment: CDR1 SGHTA and CDR2 FQGNSA. The CDR3 runs 15 residues. The V segment lost 2 bases and the J segment 2 bases; nucleotides outside the gene matches: 5.

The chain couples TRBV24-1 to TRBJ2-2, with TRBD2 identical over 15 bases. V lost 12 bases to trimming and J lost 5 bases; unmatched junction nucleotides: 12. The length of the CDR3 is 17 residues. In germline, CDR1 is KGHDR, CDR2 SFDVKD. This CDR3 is CASSGTSGGLSTGELFF. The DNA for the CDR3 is TGTGCCTCCTCCGGGACTAGCGGGGGGCTATCGACCGGGGAGCTGTTTTTT.

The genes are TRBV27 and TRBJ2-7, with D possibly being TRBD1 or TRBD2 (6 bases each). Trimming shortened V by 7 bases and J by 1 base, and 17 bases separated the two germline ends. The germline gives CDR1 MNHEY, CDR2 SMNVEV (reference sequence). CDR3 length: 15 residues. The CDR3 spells CASTPGAGRSYEQYF. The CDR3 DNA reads TGTGCCAGCACCCCGGGGGCAGGACGTTCCTACGAGCAGTACTTC.

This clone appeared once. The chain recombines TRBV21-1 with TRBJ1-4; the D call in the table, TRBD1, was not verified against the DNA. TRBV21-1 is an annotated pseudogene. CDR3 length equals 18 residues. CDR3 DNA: TGTGCCAGCAGCACTTACAGGGGGCCCGTTGCAACTAATGAAAAACTGTTTTTT. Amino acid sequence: CASSTYRGPVATNEKLFF.

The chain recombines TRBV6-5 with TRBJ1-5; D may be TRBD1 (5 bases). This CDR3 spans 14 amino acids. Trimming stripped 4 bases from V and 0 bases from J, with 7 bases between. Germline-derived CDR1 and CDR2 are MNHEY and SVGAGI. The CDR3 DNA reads TGTGCCAGCAGTTCAGGGCTTAGCAATCAGCCCCAGCATTTT. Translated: CASSSGLSNQPQHF.

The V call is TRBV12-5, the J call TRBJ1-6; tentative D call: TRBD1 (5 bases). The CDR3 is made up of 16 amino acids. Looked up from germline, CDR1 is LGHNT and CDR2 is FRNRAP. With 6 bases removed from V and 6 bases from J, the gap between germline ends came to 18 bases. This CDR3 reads CASGLRGPTSNSPLHF. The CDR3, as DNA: TGTGCTAGTGGCCTTCGGGGCCCGACGAGTAATTCACCCCTCCACTTT.

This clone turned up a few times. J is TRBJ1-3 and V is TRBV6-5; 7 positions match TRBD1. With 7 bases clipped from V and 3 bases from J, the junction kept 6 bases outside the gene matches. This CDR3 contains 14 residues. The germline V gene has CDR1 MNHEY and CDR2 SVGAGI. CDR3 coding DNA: TGTGCCAGCACTCTTTGGACAGGTGGAAACACCATATATTTT. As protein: CASTLWTGGNTIYF.

CDR3 nucleotides: TGCGCCAGCAGCTCCGGACAGGTTACGCTGAATGAGCAGTTCTTC. It encodes CASSSGQVTLNEQFF. The chain is built from TRBV5-1 and TRBJ2-1; TRBD1 agrees at 7 bases. The germline V gene has CDR1 SGHRS and CDR2 YFSETQ. This CDR3 has 15 amino acids. Trimming removed 3 bases from V and 7 bases from J; junction bases left unmatched: 10.

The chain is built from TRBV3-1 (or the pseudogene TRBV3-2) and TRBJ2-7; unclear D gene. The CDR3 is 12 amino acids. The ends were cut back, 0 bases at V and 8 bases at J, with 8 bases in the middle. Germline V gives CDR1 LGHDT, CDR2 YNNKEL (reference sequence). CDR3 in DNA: TGTGCCAGCAGCCAAGATGCAAGACAGCAGTACTTC. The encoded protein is CASSQDARQQYF.

CDR3 loop: CASRHRAQNQETQYF. In DNA, the CDR3 is TGTGCCAGCAGACACCGGGCTCAGAATCAAGAGACCCAGTACTTC. The chain couples TRBV27 to TRBJ2-5, with no clear D. The CDR3 is 15 amino acids. With 6 bases removed from V and 2 bases from J, the gap between germline ends came to 16 bases. Germline assignment: CDR1 MNHEY and CDR2 SMNVEV (reference sequence).

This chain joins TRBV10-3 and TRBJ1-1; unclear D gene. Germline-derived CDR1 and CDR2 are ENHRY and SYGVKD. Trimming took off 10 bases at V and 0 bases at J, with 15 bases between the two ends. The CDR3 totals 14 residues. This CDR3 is CASLDRRMNTEAFF. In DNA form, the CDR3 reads TGTGCCAGTTTAGACCGGCGTATGAACACTGAAGCTTTCTTT.

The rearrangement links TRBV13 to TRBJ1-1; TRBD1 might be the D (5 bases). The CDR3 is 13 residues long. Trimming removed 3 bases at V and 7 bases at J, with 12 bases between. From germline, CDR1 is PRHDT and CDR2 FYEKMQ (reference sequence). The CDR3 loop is CASSLTGAREAFF. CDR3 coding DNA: TGTGCCAGCAGCTTGACCGGGGCCCGTGAAGCTTTCTTT.

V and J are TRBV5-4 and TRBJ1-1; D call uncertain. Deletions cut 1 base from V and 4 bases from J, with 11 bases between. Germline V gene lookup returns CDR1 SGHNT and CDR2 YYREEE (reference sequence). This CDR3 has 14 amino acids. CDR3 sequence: CASSLRGKSTEAFF. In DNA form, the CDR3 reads TGTGCCAGCAGCTTGAGAGGCAAGAGCACTGAAGCTTTCTTT. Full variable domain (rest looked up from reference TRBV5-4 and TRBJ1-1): ETGVTQSPTHLIKTRGQQVTLRCSSQSGHNTVSWYQQALGQGPQFIFQYYREEENGRGNFPPRFSGLQFPNYSSELNVNALELDDSALYLCASSLRGKSTEAFFGQGTRLTVV.

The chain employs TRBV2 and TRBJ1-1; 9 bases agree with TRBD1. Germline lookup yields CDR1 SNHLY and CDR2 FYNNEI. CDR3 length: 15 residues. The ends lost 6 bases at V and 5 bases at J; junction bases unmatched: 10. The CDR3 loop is CASSAIQGAGTEAFF. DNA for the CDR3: TGTGCCAGCAGCGCTATACAGGGGGCGGGTACTGAAGCTTTCTTT.

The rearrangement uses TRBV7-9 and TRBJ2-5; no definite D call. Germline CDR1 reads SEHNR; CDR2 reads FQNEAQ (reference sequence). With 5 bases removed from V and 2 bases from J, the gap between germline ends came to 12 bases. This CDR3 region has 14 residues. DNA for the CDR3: TGTGCCAGCAGCCACTGGACGGTACAAGAGACCCAGTACTTC. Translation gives CASSHWTVQETQYF.

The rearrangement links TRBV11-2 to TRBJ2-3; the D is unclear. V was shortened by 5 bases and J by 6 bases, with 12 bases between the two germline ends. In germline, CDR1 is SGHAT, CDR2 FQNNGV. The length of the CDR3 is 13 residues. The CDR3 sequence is CASSQTFMDTQYF. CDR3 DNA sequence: TGTGCCAGCAGCCAAACTTTCATGGATACGCAGTATTTT.

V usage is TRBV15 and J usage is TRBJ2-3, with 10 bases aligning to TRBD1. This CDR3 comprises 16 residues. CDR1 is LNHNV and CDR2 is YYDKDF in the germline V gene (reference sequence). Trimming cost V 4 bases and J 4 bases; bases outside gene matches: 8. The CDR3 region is CATSTYPGTGADTQYF. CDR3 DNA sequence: TGTGCCACCAGCACCTATCCCGGGACAGGGGCAGATACGCAGTATTTT.

The CDR3 nucleotides read TGTGCCAGCAGCCAAGATCTCGGGAGGGACGGCTACACCTTC. It specifies CASSQDLGRDGYTF. The gene calls are TRBV4-2 and TRBJ1-2, with D maybe TRBD1 (5 bases). This CDR3 has 14 amino acids. Germline CDR1 LGHNA, CDR2 YNFKEQ. V dropped 0 bases and J dropped 8 bases, with 13 bases sitting between them.

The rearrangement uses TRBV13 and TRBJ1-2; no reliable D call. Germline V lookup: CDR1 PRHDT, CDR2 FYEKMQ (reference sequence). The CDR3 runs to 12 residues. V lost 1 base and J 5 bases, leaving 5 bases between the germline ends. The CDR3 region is CASSLAQYGYTF. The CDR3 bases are TGTGCCAGCAGCTTAGCGCAGTATGGCTACACCTTC.

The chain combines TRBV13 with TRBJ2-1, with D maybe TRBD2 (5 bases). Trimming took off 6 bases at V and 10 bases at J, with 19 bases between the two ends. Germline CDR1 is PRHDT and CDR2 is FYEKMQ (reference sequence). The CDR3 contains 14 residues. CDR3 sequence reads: CASSYLLALGEQFF. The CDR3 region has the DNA TGTGCCAGCAGTTACCTCCTAGCTTTAGGGGAGCAGTTCTTC.

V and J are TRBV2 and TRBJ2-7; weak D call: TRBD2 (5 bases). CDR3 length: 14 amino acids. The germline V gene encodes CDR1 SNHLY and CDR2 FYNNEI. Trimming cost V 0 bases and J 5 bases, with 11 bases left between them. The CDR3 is CASSEASGFHEQYF. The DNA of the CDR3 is TGTGCCAGCAGTGAAGCGTCGGGGTTCCACGAGCAGTACTTC.

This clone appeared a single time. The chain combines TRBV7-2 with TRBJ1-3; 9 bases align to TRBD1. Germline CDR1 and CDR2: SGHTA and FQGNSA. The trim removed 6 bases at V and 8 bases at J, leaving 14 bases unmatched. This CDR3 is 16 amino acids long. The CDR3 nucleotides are TGTGCCAGCAGTGCAACAGGGGGCTGGCCCGGGGACACCATATATTTT. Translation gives CASSATGGWPGDTIYF.

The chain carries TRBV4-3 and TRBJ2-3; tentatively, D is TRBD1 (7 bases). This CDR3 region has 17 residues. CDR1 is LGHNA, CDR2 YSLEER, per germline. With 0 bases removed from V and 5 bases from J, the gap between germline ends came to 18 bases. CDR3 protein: CASSQDLGGGDGDTQYF. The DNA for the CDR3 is TGCGCCAGCAGCCAAGATCTTGGAGGGGGCGATGGAGATACGCAGTATTTT.

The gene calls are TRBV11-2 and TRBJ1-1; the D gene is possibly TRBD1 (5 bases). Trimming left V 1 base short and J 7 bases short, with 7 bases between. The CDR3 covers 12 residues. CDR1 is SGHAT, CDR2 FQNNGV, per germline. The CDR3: CASSLVTGEAFF. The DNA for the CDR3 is TGTGCCAGCAGCTTAGTTACAGGTGAAGCTTTCTTT.

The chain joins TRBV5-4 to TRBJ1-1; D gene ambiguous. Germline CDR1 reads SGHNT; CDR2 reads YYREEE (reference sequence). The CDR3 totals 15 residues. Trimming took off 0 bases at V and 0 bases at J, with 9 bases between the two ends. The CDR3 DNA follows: TGTGCCAGCAGCTTGGGCGGGGAGCTGAACACTGAAGCTTTCTTT. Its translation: CASSLGGELNTEAFF.

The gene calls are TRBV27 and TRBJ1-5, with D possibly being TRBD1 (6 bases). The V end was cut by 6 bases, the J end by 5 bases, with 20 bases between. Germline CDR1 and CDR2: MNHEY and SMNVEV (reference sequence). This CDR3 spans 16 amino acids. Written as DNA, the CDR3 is TGTGCCAGCAGGCGTACAGGGTCTTCGGGGCATCAGCCCCAGCATTTT. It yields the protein CASRRTGSSGHQPQHF.

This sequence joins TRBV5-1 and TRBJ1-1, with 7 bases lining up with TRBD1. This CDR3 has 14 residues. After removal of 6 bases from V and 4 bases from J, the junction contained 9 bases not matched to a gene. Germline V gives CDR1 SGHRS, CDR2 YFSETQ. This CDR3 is CASTPVPGGTEAFF. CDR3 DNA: TGCGCCAGCACCCCCGTGCCAGGGGGCACTGAAGCTTTCTTT. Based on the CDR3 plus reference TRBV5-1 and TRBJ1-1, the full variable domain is KAGVTQTPRYLIKTRGQQVTLSCSPISGHRSVSWYQQTPGQGLQFLFEYFSETQRNKGNFPGRFSGRQFSNSRSEMNVSTLELGDSALYLCASTPVPGGTEAFFGQGTRLTVV.

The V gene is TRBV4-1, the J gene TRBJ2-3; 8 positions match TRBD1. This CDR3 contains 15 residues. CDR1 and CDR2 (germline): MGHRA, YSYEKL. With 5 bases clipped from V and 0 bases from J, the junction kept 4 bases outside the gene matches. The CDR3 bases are TGCGCCAGCAGCATCCGGACAGGGAGCACAGATACGCAGTATTTT. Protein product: CASSIRTGSTDTQYF.

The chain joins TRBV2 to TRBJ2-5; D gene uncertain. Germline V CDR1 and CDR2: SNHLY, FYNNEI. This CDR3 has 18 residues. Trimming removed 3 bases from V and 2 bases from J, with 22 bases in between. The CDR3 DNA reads TGTGCCAGCAGTGACCCCATGACTCCTCACTCGCCACAAGAGACCCAGTACTTC. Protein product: CASSDPMTPHSPQETQYF. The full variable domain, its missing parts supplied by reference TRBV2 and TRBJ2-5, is EPEVTQTPSHQVTQMGQEVILRCVPISNHLYFYWYRQILGQKVEFLVSFYNNEISEKSEIFDDQFSVERPDGSNFTLKIRSTKLEDSAMYFCASSDPMTPHSPQETQYFGPGTRLLVL.